This TCR beta chain is drawn from a study of CD8 T cells in ankylosing spondylitis (dated by TCRdb to the late 2010s). Study-level background: The study profiled T cell receptor beta repertoires in healthy donors and ankylosing spondylitis patients to find disease-linked TCR variants. In total, the full study cohort was made up of approximately 99 healthy donors and 25 to 30 ankylosing spondylitis patients. Peripheral blood was sampled, and synovial fluid was additionally collected from ankylosing spondylitis patients. Overall study outcomes, separate from this receptor: Blood from ankylosing spondylitis patients appeared to be characterized by a TCR beta motif made up of several highly homologous amino acid variants. The disease-linked clones had a CD8+ phenotype and were found at relatively low frequencies in peripheral blood. The disease-linked clones were reported as significantly enriched in matched synovial fluid samples from ankylosing spondylitis patients. Some motif variants were previously reported in synovial fluid and blood of reactive arthritis patients, suggesting common disease-initiation mechanisms.

This clonotype was observed at least ten times. The clone's antigen remains unknown. Base qualities are not recorded, but no much larger clone differs from it by a single base. Including cysteine and phenylalanine, the CDR3 has 20 amino acids. CDR3 DNA is the only sequence kept; it has 60 bases, read in frame from the first base. V is cut back by 7 bases and J by 0 bases, with 21 bases in the junction unmatched. Reading the germline V gene gives CDR1 MDHEN and CDR2 SYDVKM. The listed sequencing device is Illumina HiSeq 2500. Quantitative 5'-RACE with molecular barcodes was used to prepare TCR beta libraries. As for the original processing: Disease-linked TCR variants were identified with a new computational method built on a probabilistic model of VDJ rearrangement. In TCRdb, the public reads were trimmed at Q25 with fastp and aligned with MiXCR, with productive beta chains retained. Identical CDR3 protein sequences are pooled into one entry, listed with their most common genes and DNA. These V and J calls derive from TCRdb rather than the authors' analysis. Recorded for this sample are over 100,000 distinct CDR3 sequences; roughly 7.3% of them occurred a single time. The ten largest clones represent 9.5% to 15% of the sample.

Recombination connected TRBV28 to TRBJ1-5, with 7 junctional bases fitting TRBD1. What was sequenced was blood, either unsorted or a sorted T cell fraction (not recorded which). The sequence was collected from a male donor with ankylosing spondylitis or in good health (not recorded which). The CDR3 amino acid sequence is: CASNSVGGRTVRNSNQPQHF. The DNA sequence follows: TGTGCCAGCAACTCAGTAGGGGGCCGGACAGTTCGTAATAGCAATCAGCCCCAGCATTTT.